Below are 30 T cell receptor beta chains sequenced from a single sample in a study of T cells in localized non-small cell lung cancer. Profiling relied on immunoSEQ multiplex PCR, and the TCRdb table lists in-frame clones only, not all of them. Among about 3,300 clones listed, around 30% were seen once. The specimen comprised lung tumor tissue, sampled before any cancer treatment. The receptors stem from a male donor at least 60 years old with stage I lung adenocarcinoma.

The V and J genes are TRBV5-1 and TRBJ2-7; 8 nucleotides match TRBD1. Trimming at V came to 2 bases and at J to 2 bases, leaving 12 bases not matched to a gene. This CDR3 spans 17 amino acids. CDR1 and CDR2 (germline): SGHRS, YFSETQ. The CDR3: CASSLYLGRTGTYEQYF. In nucleotides, the CDR3 is TGCGCCAGCAGCTTATATCTAGGTAGGACAGGGACCTACGAGCAGTACTTC. Full variable domain (rest looked up from reference TRBV5-1 and TRBJ2-7): KAGVTQTPRYLIKTRGQQVTLSCSPISGHRSVSWYQQTPGQGLQFLFEYFSETQRNKGNFPGRFSGRQFSNSRSEMNVSTLELGDSALYLCASSLYLGRTGTYEQYFGPGTRLTVT.

In its sample, this clone was seen once. The gene calls are TRBV25-1 and TRBJ1-4; no reliable D call. CDR3 length: 13 amino acids. Germline values: CDR1 MGHDK, CDR2 SYGVNS. V lost 3 bases to trimming and J lost 4 bases, with 6 bases between them. Here the CDR3 DNA reads TGTGCCAGCAGTGACCTCAGTAATGAAAAACTGTTTTTT. This translates into CASSDLSNEKLFF.

This clone was counted a few times. This chain joins TRBV11-3 and TRBJ1-1; the D gene is possibly TRBD1 (6 bases). The germline V and J ends were trimmed by 4 bases and 4 bases, with 19 bases remaining between them. Germline V gene sequence: CDR1 SGHNT, CDR2 YENEEA. CDR3 size: 16 residues. CDR3 in DNA: TGTGCCAGCAGCTGGGGCAGGGGATTGGTTAGCACTGAAGCTTTCTTT. Translating gives CASSWGRGLVSTEAFF.

This rearrangement joins TRBV29-1 to TRBJ2-7; weak D call: TRBD1 (5 bases). Germline assignment: CDR1 SQVTM and CDR2 ANQGSEA. The CDR3 sequence is 13 residues long. V was shortened by 1 base and J by 2 bases, with 9 bases between the two germline ends. The CDR3 DNA reads TGCAGCGTTGAAGGGGGCGCGACCTACGAGCAGTACTTC. Translated: CSVEGGATYEQYF.

This clone was observed once. V and J are TRBV6-8 and TRBJ1-2; 10 bases line up with TRBD1. Trimming removed 11 bases from V and 2 bases from J; junction bases left unmatched: 17. This CDR3 is 17 amino acids long. The germline V gene encodes CDR1 MNHGY and CDR2 SAAAGT. The CDR3 reads CASRSGQGESRNYGYTF. The CDR3 DNA reads as TGTGCCTCCCGGTCAGGACAGGGGGAATCCAGGAACTATGGCTACACCTTC.

The gene calls are TRBV9 and TRBJ2-7; D possibly uses TRBD1 or TRBD2 (5 bases each). Germline-derived CDR1 and CDR2 are SGDLS and YYNGEE. The CDR3 is made up of 14 amino acids. V lost 7 bases, J lost 1 base, and 15 bases lay in between. The CDR3 DNA follows: TGTGCCAGCGCCGGGACCTCGCCTTCCTACGAGCAGTACTTC. It encodes CASAGTSPSYEQYF.

Only a few counts were recorded for this clone. The chain uses TRBV6-8 and TRBJ1-1, with a weak D call TRBD1 (5 bases). This CDR3 region has 16 residues. V was shortened by 4 bases and J by 0 bases, with 15 bases between the two germline ends. Germline V gene data show CDR1 as MNHGY and CDR2 as SAAAGT. The DNA for the CDR3 is TGTGCCAGCAGTTCACATCCCGGGGCACTGAACACTGAAGCTTTCTTT. This encodes CASSSHPGALNTEAFF.

The chain carries TRBV19 and TRBJ1-5; tentatively, D is TRBD1 (5 bases). Trimming cost V 1 base and J 0 bases, with 13 bases left between them. The CDR3 sequence is 17 residues long. Germline CDR1 is LNHDA and CDR2 is SQIVND (reference sequence). Here the CDR3 reads CASSIGSGRISNQPQHF. For the CDR3, the DNA is TGTGCCAGTAGTATAGGTTCAGGGCGAATTAGCAATCAGCCCCAGCATTTT. Full variable domain (missing parts from reference TRBV19 and TRBJ1-5): DGGITQSPKYLFRKEGQNVTLSCEQNLNHDAMYWYRQDPGQGLRLIYYSQIVNDFQKGDIAEGYSVSREKKESFPLTVTSAQKNPTAFYLCASSIGSGRISNQPQHFGDGTRLSIL.

By share, this clone counts as medium-sized. The CDR3 DNA reads as TGTGCCAGTAGTATAGCGTGGCAGGAGAATTCACCCCTCCACTTT. Amino acids: CASSIAWQENSPLHF. The chain employs TRBV19 and TRBJ1-6; the D is unclear. CDR1 is LNHDA and CDR2 is SQIVND in the germline V gene (reference sequence). The CDR3 has 15 amino acids. V lost 1 base and J 7 bases, leaving 11 bases between the germline ends.

This clone appeared once. The chain employs TRBV5-1 and TRBJ2-3; D may be TRBD2 (6 bases). Per the germline V gene, CDR1 is SGHRS and CDR2 is YFSETQ. The CDR3 extends over 15 amino acids. Between the trimmed V and J ends, which lost 2 bases and 0 bases, there was a span of 10 bases. The CDR3 nucleotides read TGCGCCAGCAGCTTCCGGGGGTCTAGCACAGATACGCAGTATTTT. Amino acids: CASSFRGSSTDTQYF.

There are a few counts of this clone. The chain has TRBV4-1 and TRBJ1-6; 7 bases map to TRBD1. Germline-derived CDR1 and CDR2 are MGHRA and YSYEKL. V lost 8 bases to trimming and J lost 7 bases; unmatched junction nucleotides: 17. CDR3 size: 17 residues. The CDR3 sequence is CASAHEQGTGRNSPLHF. The DNA of the CDR3 is TGCGCCAGCGCACATGAACAGGGGACCGGGAGAAATTCACCCCTCCACTTT.

This chain joins TRBV19 and TRBJ1-2; D gene ambiguous. This CDR3 spans 17 amino acids. Germline V gene sequence: CDR1 LNHDA, CDR2 SQIVND (reference sequence). Trimming stripped 0 bases from V and 5 bases from J, with 19 bases between. CDR3 sequence: CASSIDYQAGSRYGYTF. CDR3 nucleotides: TGTGCCAGTAGTATAGATTACCAAGCAGGTAGTAGGTATGGCTACACCTTC.

This chain links TRBV11-3 with TRBJ2-7, with 9 nucleotides matching TRBD1. Unmatched junction bases numbered 8, after V lost 4 bases and J lost 4 bases. The CDR3 sequence is 15 residues long. Germline CDR1 SGHNT, CDR2 YENEEA. CDR3 loop: CASSSPGQGLYEQYF. CDR3 nucleotides: TGTGCCAGCAGCTCTCCGGGACAGGGCTTATACGAGCAGTACTTC.

This rearrangement joins TRBV10-2 to TRBJ2-5; D gene unclear. The CDR3 consists of 15 residues. Trimming cost V 0 bases and J 1 base, with 9 bases left between them. Germline loops: CDR1 WSHSY, CDR2 SAAADI. CDR3 region: CASSESSTLQETQYF. The CDR3 DNA reads as TGCGCCAGCAGTGAGTCTAGTACCCTCCAAGAGACCCAGTACTTC.

This chain connects TRBV9 to TRBJ2-7; TRBD2 might be the D (5 bases). The germline gives CDR1 SGDLS, CDR2 YYNGEE. Between the trimmed V and J ends, which lost 7 bases and 10 bases, there was a span of 18 bases. This CDR3 spans 12 amino acids. CDR3 residues: CASGRNDGRQYF. CDR3 nucleotides: TGTGCCAGCGGGAGAAACGACGGACGTCAGTACTTC.

The rearrangement uses TRBV19 and TRBJ2-7; TRBD2 matches 7 bases. This CDR3 is built from 13 residues. V was clipped by 3 bases and J by 3 bases; unmatched bases: 2. Germline CDR1 reads LNHDA; CDR2 reads SQIVND (reference sequence). DNA for the CDR3: TGTGCCAGTAGTATGGCGGGGGACTACGAGCAGTACTTC. This translates into CASSMAGDYEQYF.

V is TRBV19 and J is TRBJ2-3; D perhaps matches TRBD1 (5 bases). The V end was cut by 2 bases, the J end by 1 base, with 13 bases between. The CDR3 is 16 residues long. Germline-derived CDR1 and CDR2 are LNHDA and SQIVND (reference sequence). The CDR3 bases are TGTGCCAGTAGTATACGTGATGGGGCAGGCACAGATACGCAGTATTTT. Translated: CASSIRDGAGTDTQYF.

This clone was counted between two and nine times. V and J are TRBV19 and TRBJ1-5, with 8 bases that match TRBD1. V lost 5 bases to trimming and J lost 4 bases; unmatched junction nucleotides: 4. Germline CDR1 and CDR2: LNHDA and SQIVND (reference sequence). The CDR3 totals 14 residues. The CDR3, as DNA: TGTGCCAGTAGTCTCACAGGGGGGAATCAGCCCCAGCATTTT. Amino acids: CASSLTGGNQPQHF.

This clone has only a few counts. One junction end disagrees with the germline gene, perhaps due to a read error. The V gene is TRBV6-8, the J gene TRBJ2-1, with D possibly TRBD2 on 5 matching bases. CDR1 is MNHGY, CDR2 SAAAGT, per germline. There are 12 residues in the CDR3. Written as DNA, the CDR3 is TGTGCCATCAGTGCGGACTTCATTGAGCAGTTCTTC. Protein sequence: CAISADFIEQFF.

This clone has just a few counts. V gene TRBV10-3 combines with J gene TRBJ1-3, with 8 bases fitting TRBD1. The CDR3 length is 16 residues. The V segment lost 1 base and the J segment 7 bases; nucleotides outside the gene matches: 9. The germline CDR1 and CDR2 sequences are ENHRY and SYGVKD. CDR3 sequence: CAISEYGTGAQNTIYF. The CDR3, as DNA: TGTGCCATCAGTGAGTACGGGACAGGCGCCCAGAACACCATATATTTT.

This clone was detected only a few times. Other DNA sequences within the sample encode an identical CDR3. The V and J genes are TRBV11-3 and TRBJ2-1; 7 nucleotides align to TRBD1. This CDR3 is 15 amino acids long. V shed 3 bases and J 1 base; nucleotides not matched to a gene: 3. The germline gives CDR1 SGHNT, CDR2 YENEEA. CDR3 coding DNA: TGTGCCAGCAGCTTGACAGGGAATTCCTACAATGAGCAGTTCTTC. Its protein product is CASSLTGNSYNEQFF.

The rearrangement uses TRBV29-1 and TRBJ1-2; 8 bases are shared with TRBD1. The CDR3 consists of 14 residues. The germline gives CDR1 SQVTM, CDR2 ANQGSEA. With V trimmed by 6 bases and J by 7 bases, 13 bases remained unmatched. The CDR3 sequence is CSVHSGTGPSGYTF. For the CDR3, the DNA is TGCAGCGTGCACTCCGGGACAGGACCTTCTGGCTACACCTTC.

This rearrangement joins TRBV6-8 to TRBJ1-1; D is uncertain. This CDR3 contains 17 residues. Germline V gene sequence: CDR1 MNHGY, CDR2 SAAAGT. Trimming took 2 bases from V and 4 from J, leaving 20 bases between them. The DNA of the CDR3 is TGTGCCAGCAGTTACGGCGGCCCTCTCACCCTGGGCACTGAAGCTTTCTTT. Its translation is CASSYGGPLTLGTEAFF.

The chain joins TRBV11-3 to TRBJ1-1; D gene ambiguous. V lost 8 bases, J lost 4 bases, and 17 bases lay in between. Looked up from germline, CDR1 is SGHNT and CDR2 is YENEEA. The CDR3 extends over 14 amino acids. CDR3 region: CASGPPRLGTEAFF. The CDR3 bases are TGTGCCAGCGGACCCCCCCGGCTGGGCACTGAAGCTTTCTTT.

This clone is classed as large (0.1 to 1%). The chain is built from TRBV19 and TRBJ1-5; maybe TRBD1 (5 bases). The CDR3 sequence is 16 residues long. Germline V gene data show CDR1 as LNHDA and CDR2 as SQIVND (reference sequence). Deletions cut 4 bases from V and 2 bases from J, with 15 bases between. The CDR3 bases are TGTGCCAGTAGTAACAGAGGGGCCAGCGGCAATCAGCCCCAGCATTTT. This encodes CASSNRGASGNQPQHF.

This chain connects TRBV19 to TRBJ2-5, with 8 positions matching TRBD2. Germline CDR1 LNHDA, CDR2 SQIVND (reference sequence). After removal of 5 bases from V and 5 bases from J, the junction contained 10 bases not matched to a gene. This CDR3 is 15 amino acids long. CDR3 sequence: CASSLVGGGWETQYF. The CDR3 region has the DNA TGTGCCAGTAGTCTGGTCGGGGGGGGATGGGAGACCCAGTACTTC.

This clone rates as large. V and J are TRBV18 and TRBJ1-4, with D hard to call. V dropped 3 bases and J dropped 3 bases, with 14 bases sitting between them. The CDR3 length is 16 residues. Per the germline V gene, CDR1 is KGHSH and CDR2 is LQKENI. The DNA of the CDR3 is TGTGCCAGCTCACCCGGTTCGGGATATGCTAATGAAAAACTGTTTTTT. This translates into CASSPGSGYANEKLFF.

This clone was counted a few times. The chain carries TRBV11-3 and TRBJ1-6, with TRBD1 identical over 11 bases. Germline loops: CDR1 SGHNT, CDR2 YENEEA. With 0 bases clipped from V and 10 bases from J, the junction kept 2 bases outside the gene matches. The CDR3 covers 15 residues. DNA for the CDR3: TGTGCCAGCAGCTTAGAGGGGACAGGGGGATCACCCCTCCACTTT. Encoded protein: CASSLEGTGGSPLHF. The whole variable domain, filled in from reference TRBV11-3 and TRBJ1-6, reads EAGVVQSPRYKIIEKKQPVAFWCNPISGHNTLYWYLQNLGQGPELLIRYENEEAVDDSQLPKDRFSAERLKGVDSTLKIQPAELGDSAVYLCASSLEGTGGSPLHFGNGTRLTVT.

A few counts support this clone. The chain employs TRBV11-3 and TRBJ2-1, with 12 bases fitting TRBD2. This CDR3 is 14 amino acids long. The ends lost 5 bases at V and 9 bases at J; junction bases unmatched: 5. CDR1 is SGHNT, CDR2 YENEEA, per germline. The CDR3 reads CASSPSGGVGEQFF. The CDR3 bases are TGTGCCAGCAGCCCTAGCGGGGGGGTGGGTGAGCAGTTCTTC.

There are a few counts of this clone. The chain uses TRBV9 and TRBJ2-3; TRBD2 matches 14 bases. Germline CDR1 is SGDLS and CDR2 is YYNGEE. This CDR3 has 17 amino acids. Germline trimming cut 0 bases from V and 5 bases from J; bases unmatched to any gene: 5. The CDR3 DNA sequence: TGTGCCAGCAGCGTAGGGGGACTAGCGGGAGAGATAGATACGCAGTATTTT. Translating gives CASSVGGLAGEIDTQYF.